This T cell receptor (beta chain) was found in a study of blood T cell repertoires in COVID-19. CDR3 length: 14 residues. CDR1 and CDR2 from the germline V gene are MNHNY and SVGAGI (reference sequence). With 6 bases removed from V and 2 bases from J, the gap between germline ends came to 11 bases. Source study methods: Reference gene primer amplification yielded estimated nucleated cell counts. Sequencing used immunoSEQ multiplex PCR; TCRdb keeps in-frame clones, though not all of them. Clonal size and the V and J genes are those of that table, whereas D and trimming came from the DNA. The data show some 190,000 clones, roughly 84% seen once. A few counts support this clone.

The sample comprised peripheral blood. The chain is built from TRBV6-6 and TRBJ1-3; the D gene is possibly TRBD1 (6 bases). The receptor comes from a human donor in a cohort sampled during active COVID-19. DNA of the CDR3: TGTGCCAGCAGAAGTGGACAGACTGGAAACACCATATATTTT. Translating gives CASRSGQTGNTIYF.